A selection of T cell receptor beta chains follows, all from one sample in a study of T cells expressing NK-cell markers. TCRdb reanalyzed the 5' RACE reads and collapses them to one entry per CDR3 protein, without DNA. Its clone listing holds 200,000 to 300,000 distinct CDR3 sequences. Sequenced material: blood T cells: a sorted CD56 or NKG2C T cell subset, CD4+ or CD8+ T cells, or bulk PBMC T cells (not recorded which). The receptor source for this set is a man between 18 and 29 years old in good health. CDR3s include the opening cysteine and the closing phenylalanine or tryptophan.

TRBV12-3/TRBV12-4	TRBJ2-1	CASSLSYEQFF
TRBV7-2	TRBJ2-3	CASSPQWRGDTQYF
TRBV20-1	TRBJ2-7	CSAGEGGLAGYYEQYF
TRBV29-1	TRBJ2-1	CSVRPGGGEQFF
TRBV20-1	TRBJ1-1	CSARDPAGEAFF
TRBV7-9	TRBJ2-3	CASSLGLVGDTQYF
TRBV12-3/TRBV12-4	TRBJ2-1	CASSGTAGAAFF
TRBV5-4	TRBJ2-5	CASSASTGIETQYF
TRBV5-4	TRBJ2-1	CASSGGGLDEQFF
TRBV28	TRBJ2-1	CASRSTGTAYNEQFF
TRBV5-1	TRBJ2-3	CASSSRPDADTQYF
TRBV6-2/TRBV6-3	TRBJ2-7	CASSSGAGGNYEQYF
TRBV5-1	TRBJ2-3	CASSWDGLAGATDTQYF
TRBV5-4	TRBJ1-2	CASSSGDRPSNGYTF
TRBV5-1	TRBJ2-2	CASTARTGVRKWTGELFF
TRBV29-1	TRBJ2-7	CSVTNSGYEQYF
TRBV20-1	TRBJ1-5	CSARDTVGGGNQPQHF
TRBV18	TRBJ1-1	CASSPFFPGGGTEAFF
TRBV12-3/TRBV12-4	TRBJ2-3	CASSFHGDTQYF
TRBV7-6	TRBJ2-2	CASSLGGAVTGELFF
TRBV14	TRBJ2-7	CASSYTYRGEQYF
TRBV7-8	TRBJ1-5	CASSLTEMDQPQHF
TRBV7-2	TRBJ2-7	CASSLALRVYEQYF
TRBV15	TRBJ2-1	CATSREAGGWNEQFF
TRBV4-1	TRBJ2-3	CASSQNGLAVDTQYF
TRBV20-1	TRBJ2-4	CSARDVGGGNIQYF
TRBV5-1	TRBJ1-1	CASSLDGGFTEAFF
TRBV5-1	TRBJ2-3	CASSPGVSRTDTQYF
TRBV7-9	TRBJ2-1	CASSLWGRSDNEQFF
TRBV7-7	TRBJ2-2	CASSPNSGLAGGNTGELFF
TRBV29-1	TRBJ1-1	CSVVRVLVIEAFF
TRBV30	TRBJ2-7	CAWSGDRVTEQYF
TRBV5-6	TRBJ2-7	CASSLAVEQYF
TRBV7-6	TRBJ2-5	CASSLSGLKTQYF
TRBV5-6	TRBJ1-2	CASRGGRSTYGYTF